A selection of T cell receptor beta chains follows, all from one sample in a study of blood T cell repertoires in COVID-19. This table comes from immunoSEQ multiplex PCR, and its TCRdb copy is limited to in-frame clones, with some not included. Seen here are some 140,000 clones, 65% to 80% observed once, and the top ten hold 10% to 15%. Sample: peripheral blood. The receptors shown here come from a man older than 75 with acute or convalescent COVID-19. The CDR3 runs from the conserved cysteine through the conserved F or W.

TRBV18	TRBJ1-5	CASSSTGTLAQPQHF
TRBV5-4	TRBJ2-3	CASSPGLAGAATDTQYF
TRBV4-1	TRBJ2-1	CASSLGQGRSSYNEQFF
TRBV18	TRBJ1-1	CASSPRTGEMNTEAFF
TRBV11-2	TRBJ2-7	CASSLGPGGYEQYF
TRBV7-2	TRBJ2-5	CASTPQGGKVETQYF
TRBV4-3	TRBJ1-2	CASSQVSLNYGYTF
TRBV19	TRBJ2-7	CASSPGHYYEQYF
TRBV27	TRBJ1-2	CASSLRTGIYGYTF
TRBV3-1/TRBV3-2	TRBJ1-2	CASSRQGAGRNYGYTF
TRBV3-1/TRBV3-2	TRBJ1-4	CASSQRGTDEKLFF
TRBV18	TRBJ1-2	CASSLPGVYGYTF
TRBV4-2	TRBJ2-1	CASSQDGTGGPYNEQFF
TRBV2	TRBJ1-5	CASQGDQPQHF
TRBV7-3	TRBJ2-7	CASSSQQGYEQYF
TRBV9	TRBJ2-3	CASSVAGVLDTQYF
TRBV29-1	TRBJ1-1	CSGTWDLNTEAFF
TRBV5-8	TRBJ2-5	CASSLDRAEETQYF
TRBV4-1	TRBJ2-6	CASSQEEPMVAGGPGANVLTF
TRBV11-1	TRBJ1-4	CASSGTGANEKLFF
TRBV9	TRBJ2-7	CASSKGGTGGIYEQYF
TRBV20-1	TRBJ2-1	CSASMGAYEQFF
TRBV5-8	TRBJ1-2	CASSLRLDRGYGYTF
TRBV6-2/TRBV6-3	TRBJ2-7	CASSYSSGERQYF
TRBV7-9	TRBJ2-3	CASSVASGGDTQYF
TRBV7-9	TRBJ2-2	CASSPEGGTTGELFF
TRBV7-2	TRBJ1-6	CASTSRSGGDSPLHF
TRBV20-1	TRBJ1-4	CSQAREEKLFF
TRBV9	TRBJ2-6	CASSKSTTGANVLTF
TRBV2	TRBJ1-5	CASRGRGYSNQPQHF
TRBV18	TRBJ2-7	CASSRTSDSLLHEQYF
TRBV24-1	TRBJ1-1	CATSDRGGTEAFF
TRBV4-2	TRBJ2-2	CASSSRDFNPTGELFF
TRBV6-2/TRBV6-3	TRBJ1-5	CASSSRGNLNQPQHF
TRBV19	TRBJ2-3	CASSPRTSGGSDTQYF
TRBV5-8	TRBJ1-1	CASSLGFGNTEAFF
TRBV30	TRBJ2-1	CAWGLAGGHNEQFF
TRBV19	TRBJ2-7	CASAGGYEQYF
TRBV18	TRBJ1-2	CASSPSRANYGYTF
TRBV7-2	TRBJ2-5	CASSPRAGGLHF
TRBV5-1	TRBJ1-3	CASSVSGWSRGGNTIYF
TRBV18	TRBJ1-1	CASSPWGGNTEAFF
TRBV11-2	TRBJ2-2	CASSRRGNTGELFF
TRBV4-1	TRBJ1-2	CASSLRGSGTGMWGYTF
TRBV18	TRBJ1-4	CASSPPGQGEKLFF